The 17 T cell receptor beta chains listed next were all sequenced from one sample in a study of OX40 agonist ivuxolimab in advanced cancers. Sequencing used immunoSEQ multiplex PCR; TCRdb keeps in-frame clones, though not all of them. Of about 80,000 clones in the sample, 80% to 90% were seen once. The sequencing here drew on CD4+ or CD8+ T cells sorted from blood, taken in a trial of the OX40 agonist ivuxolimab. The receptors originated from an adult with an advanced solid tumor such as melanoma, head and neck, liver or kidney cancer.

In its sample, this clone was seen once. The chain combines TRBV4-3 with TRBJ2-7, with unresolved D. The CDR3 spans 15 residues. Trimming pared 0 bases from V and 2 bases from J, leaving 11 bases between. Germline CDR1 and CDR2: LGHNA and YSLEER. DNA of the CDR3: TGCGCCAGCAGCCAAGAACCGGGTATAACCTACGAGCAGTACTTC. This encodes CASSQEPGITYEQYF.

The CDR3 sequence: CAIKGDMNTEAFF. CDR3 in DNA: TGTGCCATCAAAGGGGACATGAACACTGAAGCTTTCTTT. The V and J genes are TRBV10-3 and TRBJ1-1; tentative D call: TRBD1 (6 bases). This CDR3 spans 13 amino acids. V was cut by 7 bases and J by 0 bases, with 9 bases left in between. Germline V CDR1 and CDR2: ENHRY, SYGVKD.

The genes are TRBV30 and TRBJ2-1; TRBD2 matches 8 bases. This CDR3 comprises 14 residues. The J segment lost 7 bases and the V segment lost 1 base, leaving 6 bases of the junction unmatched. Germline CDR1 GTSNPN, CDR2 SVGIG (reference sequence). CDR3 residues: CAWSEGLGSNEQFF. The CDR3 region has the DNA TGTGCCTGGAGTGAGGGACTAGGAAGTAATGAGCAGTTCTTC.

The rearrangement joins TRBV7-9 to TRBJ2-7; the D is unclear. This CDR3 has 14 residues. Trimming removed 5 bases at V and 2 bases at J, with 13 bases between. The germline V gene encodes CDR1 SEHNR and CDR2 FQNEAQ (reference sequence). Written as DNA, the CDR3 is TGTGCCAGCAGCATAGGACGGATTGCCTACGAGCAGTACTTC. The encoded protein is CASSIGRIAYEQYF.

The CDR3 coding sequence is TGTGCCAGCAGTGTCTTACAGGGAAAACGGGAAAAACTGTTTTTT. Residues: CASSVLQGKREKLFF. The chain combines TRBV28 with TRBJ1-4, with D possibly TRBD1 on 6 matching bases. There are 15 residues in the CDR3. Germline-derived CDR1 and CDR2 are MDHEN and SYDVKM. The V end was cut by 5 bases, the J end by 8 bases, with 18 bases between.

V and J are TRBV6-8 and TRBJ1-2, with D tentatively TRBD1 (6 bases). Germline lookup yields CDR1 MNHGY and CDR2 SAAAGT. Trimming took 9 bases from V and 0 from J, leaving 17 bases between them. The CDR3 spans 15 residues. This chain's CDR3 is CARSNTGLANYGYTF. The CDR3, as DNA: TGTGCCAGAAGCAACACAGGGTTAGCTAACTATGGCTACACCTTC.

This CDR3 reads CASSPGQGAYEQYF. The CDR3 DNA is TGTGCCAGCAGCCCTGGACAGGGGGCCTACGAGCAGTACTTC. This sequence joins TRBV9 and TRBJ2-7; 10 bases fit TRBD1. In germline, CDR1 is SGDLS, CDR2 YYNGEE. The CDR3 has 14 residues. The trim removed 4 bases at V and 2 bases at J, leaving 3 bases unmatched.

The genes are TRBV27 and TRBJ2-3, with TRBD2 matching 12 bases. This CDR3 comprises 16 residues. V lost 6 bases, J lost 5 bases, and 9 bases stayed unmatched. Germline V gene data show CDR1 as MNHEY and CDR2 as SMNVEV (reference sequence). The CDR3 spells CASRFRLAGGQDTQYF. In DNA form, the CDR3 reads TGTGCCAGCAGATTCCGGCTAGCGGGGGGGCAAGATACGCAGTATTTT.

The gene calls are TRBV30 and TRBJ1-5, with a weak D call TRBD1 (5 bases). The CDR3 has 13 residues. With 0 bases removed from V and 6 bases from J, the gap between germline ends came to 9 bases. The germline V gene encodes CDR1 GTSNPN and CDR2 SVGIG (reference sequence). Here the CDR3 reads CAWSVPGVQPQHF. Written as DNA, the CDR3 is TGTGCCTGGAGTGTACCGGGGGTTCAGCCCCAGCATTTT.

The rearrangement uses TRBV14 and TRBJ1-1, with 8 bases fitting TRBD1. CDR3 length: 16 residues. J lost 4 bases, V lost 2 bases, and 9 bases had no gene match. Germline V CDR1 and CDR2: SGHDN, FVKESK. This CDR3 is CASSQRWDRYLTEAFF. CDR3 DNA: TGTGCCAGCAGCCAAAGATGGGACAGGTACCTCACTGAAGCTTTCTTT.

This chain uses TRBV12-5 with TRBJ1-1; no definite D call. Trimming pared 5 bases from V and 6 bases from J, leaving 13 bases between. CDR3 length: 13 amino acids. The germline gives CDR1 LGHNT, CDR2 FRNRAP. CDR3 amino acids: CASGPPLGSEAFF. The CDR3 DNA follows: TGTGCTAGTGGTCCGCCTTTAGGGTCTGAAGCTTTCTTT.

The chain has TRBV7-9 and TRBJ2-2, with D unclear. Germline values: CDR1 SEHNR, CDR2 FQNEAQ (reference sequence). The V end lost 8 bases, the J end lost 1 base, and 11 bases lay between the germline ends. The CDR3 has 14 amino acids. CDR3 in DNA: TGTGCCAGCGAGTCGGACCAGAACACCGGGGAGCTGTTTTTT. Translating it yields CASESDQNTGELFF.

The gene calls are TRBV7-2 and TRBJ1-1, with D perhaps TRBD1 (6 bases). The CDR3 length is 15 residues. CDR1 is SGHTA, CDR2 FQGNSA, per germline. With 5 bases removed from V and 0 bases from J, the gap between germline ends came to 13 bases. CDR3 bases: TGTGCCAGCAGCCAAAATGGGGGCATGAACACTGAAGCTTTCTTT. Translated, it gives CASSQNGGMNTEAFF.

The rearrangement joins TRBV20-1 to TRBJ2-7; D gene uncertain. V lost 4 bases and J lost 6, with 10 bases in between. This CDR3 is built from 11 residues. The germline V gene has CDR1 DFQATT and CDR2 SNEGSKA (reference sequence). Written as DNA, the CDR3 is TGCAGTGCTAAAATCGGCGGCGAGCAGTACTTC. It translates to CSAKIGGEQYF.

V usage is TRBV5-8 and J usage is TRBJ2-3; possibly TRBD2 for D (5 bases). This CDR3 comprises 15 residues. From germline, CDR1 is SGHTS and CDR2 YDEGEE. Trimming shortened V by 4 bases and J by 0 bases, and 12 bases separated the two germline ends. CDR3 amino acids: CASSRRGSSTDTQYF. CDR3 in DNA: TGTGCCAGCAGCCGACGGGGATCTAGCACAGATACGCAGTATTTT.

The chain is built from TRBV18 and TRBJ2-3; no firm D call. Germline V lookup: CDR1 KGHSH, CDR2 LQKENI. The V end was cut by 1 base, the J end by 2 bases, with 10 bases between. This CDR3 has 15 residues. CDR3 bases: TGTGCCAGCTCACCACTAGCACAGAACACAGATACGCAGTATTTT. This gives the protein CASSPLAQNTDTQYF.

The gene calls are TRBV18 and TRBJ1-2; 8 bases are a match to TRBD1. With 2 bases clipped from V and 6 bases from J, the junction kept 5 bases outside the gene matches. The CDR3 totals 14 residues. CDR1 is KGHSH and CDR2 is LQKENI in the germline V gene. CDR3 sequence reads: CASSPSTGAHGYTF. The CDR3 DNA reads TGTGCCAGCTCACCATCGACAGGGGCTCATGGCTACACCTTC.